These T cell receptor beta chains were read from a single sample in a study of OX40 agonist ivuxolimab in advanced cancers. Measured with immunoSEQ multiplex PCR; TCRdb has only the in-frame clones, and not every one. The sample yields about 35,000 clones, less than 85% seen once. The sequencing used CD4+ or CD8+ T cells sorted from blood, collected in a trial of the OX40 agonist ivuxolimab. These receptors all stem from an adult with an advanced solid tumor such as melanoma, head and neck, liver or kidney cancer. CDR3s include the opening cysteine and the closing phenylalanine or tryptophan. D genes are given only for firm matches.

V gene	D gene	J gene	CDR3 protein
TRBV6-6	NA	TRBJ1-2	CASSYNLGTSDYGYTF
TRBV19	NA	TRBJ1-6	CASSLSSYNSPLHF
TRBV6-1	NA	TRBJ2-7	CASSEVPRRAYEQYF
TRBV27	TRBD1	TRBJ1-5	CASMEGAGNQPQHF
TRBV5-1	NA	TRBJ1-3	CASSSKDSGNTIYF
TRBV5-6	NA	TRBJ1-2	CASSLAGSTPIYGYTF
TRBV30	NA	TRBJ1-4	CARTLKTGENEKLFF
TRBV6-5	NA	TRBJ1-1	CASSYTPNTEAFF
TRBV5-1	NA	TRBJ2-5	CASSPRPGLETQYF
TRBV5-1	NA	TRBJ2-3	CASSLRGPTLSTDTQYF
TRBV27	TRBD1	TRBJ1-2	CASRPPGQGGGYTF
TRBV9	NA	TRBJ2-5	CASGGVNQETQYF
TRBV10-3	NA	TRBJ1-5	CAISESNQPQHF
TRBV6-6	NA	TRBJ2-1	CASSYSFAAGYNEQFF
TRBV2	NA	TRBJ2-2	CASSELASDTGELFF
TRBV5-1	NA	TRBJ1-1	CASSLDRDTEAFF
TRBV27	TRBD1	TRBJ2-2	CASRKTGANTGELFF
TRBV30	NA	TRBJ1-1	CAWRVGGLSTEAFF
TRBV6-1	TRBD1	TRBJ1-1	CASSAQGRLNTEAFF
TRBV30	NA	TRBJ2-5	CAWSRSSSVWETQYF
TRBV5-1	TRBD1	TRBJ1-4	CASRPGTGGEKLFF
TRBV6-6	NA	TRBJ2-7	CASSYSIQSHEQYF
TRBV6-5	NA	TRBJ1-5	CASKGGFNQPQHF
TRBV6-5	NA	TRBJ2-5	CASSERGRETQYF
TRBV19	NA	TRBJ1-4	CASSGLERGNLFF
TRBV10-2	NA	TRBJ1-2	CASSAYYGYTF
TRBV5-5	TRBD2	TRBJ2-3	CASSYEGLATDTQYF
TRBV6-5	TRBD1	TRBJ2-7	CASSYRGQGDEQYF
TRBV5-4	NA	TRBJ2-3	CASSLSTDTDTQYF
TRBV9	NA	TRBJ1-4	CASSVGRRNEKLFF
TRBV29-1	TRBD2	TRBJ2-7	CSASRVGRDEQYF
TRBV5-4	NA	TRBJ2-5	CASSLYSKETQYF
TRBV7-9	NA	TRBJ1-4	CASSPGGGREKLFF
TRBV18	TRBD2	TRBJ2-3	CASSQRTSGAADTQYF
TRBV2	NA	TRBJ2-4	CASSYFAGENIQYF
TRBV9	NA	TRBJ1-2	CASSGPTRGGAGGYTF
TRBV6-4	TRBD1	TRBJ2-2	CASRGQTNTGELFF
TRBV19	TRBD1	TRBJ1-2	CASSMGTDLNYGYTF
TRBV7-2	TRBD2	TRBJ2-3	CASSLKASGGPDTQYF
TRBV13	TRBD2	TRBJ2-1	CASSPLAGGPVDEQFF
TRBV28	NA	TRBJ1-5	CASSSAELYSNQPQHF